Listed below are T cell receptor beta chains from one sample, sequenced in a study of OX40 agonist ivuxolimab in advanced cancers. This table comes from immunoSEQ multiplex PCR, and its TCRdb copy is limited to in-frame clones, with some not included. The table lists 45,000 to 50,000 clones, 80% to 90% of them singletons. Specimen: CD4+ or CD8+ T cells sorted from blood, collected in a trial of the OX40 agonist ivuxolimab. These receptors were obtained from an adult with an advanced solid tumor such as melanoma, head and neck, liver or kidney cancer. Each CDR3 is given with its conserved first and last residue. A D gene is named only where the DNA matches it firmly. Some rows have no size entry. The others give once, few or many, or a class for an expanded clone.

CASGPWDGSYGYTF,TGTGCCAGTGGACCCTGGGACGGATCCTATGGCTACACCTTC,TRBV19,-,-,TRBJ1-2
CASSQEEAWHEQYF,TGTGCCAGCAGCCAAGAAGAAGCGTGGCACGAGCAGTACTTC,TRBV4-2,-,once,TRBJ2-7
CASSLRLAGGDNEQFF,TGTGCCAGCAGCTTAAGGCTAGCGGGAGGCGACAATGAGCAGTTCTTC,TRBV7-3,TRBD2,-,TRBJ2-1
CASSLGTGNTEAFF,TGTGCCAGCAGCTTAGGGACAGGGAACACTGAAGCTTTCTTT,TRBV7-4,TRBD1,-,TRBJ1-1
CASSIGTAYEQYF,TGTGCCAGTAGTATTGGGACTGCTTACGAGCAGTACTTC,TRBV19,-,-,TRBJ2-7
CASSSGTGVNTEAFF,TGTGCCAGCAGTTCCGGGACAGGGGTGAACACTGAAGCTTTCTTT,TRBV6-5,TRBD1,-,TRBJ1-1
CASSLGGGTFFYNEQFF,TGTGCCAGCAGTTTGGGCGGCGGGACATTTTTTTACAATGAGCAGTTCTTC,TRBV5-8,-,-,TRBJ2-1
CATSRDGELFF,TGTGCCACCAGCAGAGACGGGGAGCTGTTTTTT,TRBV15,-,-,TRBJ2-2
CASGTSGSFGELFF,TGCGCCAGCGGGACTAGCGGGAGCTTTGGGGAGCTGTTTTTT,TRBV5-1,TRBD2,few,TRBJ2-2
CASSGQSSYEQYF,TGCGCCAGCTCGGGACAGAGCTCCTACGAGCAGTACTTC,TRBV5-1,TRBD1,-,TRBJ2-7
CASSSSGGTEAFF,TGTGCCAGCAGCAGTTCAGGGGGCACTGAAGCTTTCTTT,TRBV9,TRBD1,-,TRBJ1-1
CASSQLRAGRVPLNTEAFF,TGTGCCAGCAGCCAACTCCGAGCGGGGAGGGTTCCGTTGAACACTGAAGCTTTCTTT,TRBV4-2,-,-,TRBJ1-1
CASSPPSGQGYYEQYF,TGTGCCAGCTCACCACCGTCGGGACAGGGATACTACGAGCAGTACTTC,TRBV18,TRBD1,-,TRBJ2-7
CASSLKGTSGLYEQYF,TGTGCCAGCAGCTTAAAGGGGACCAGCGGGCTTTACGAGCAGTACTTC,TRBV11-1,-,-,TRBJ2-7
CASSLAANPALHF,TGTGCCAGCAGCTTAGCCGCAAATCCGGCCCTCCACTTT,TRBV7-9,-,-,TRBJ1-6
CASSRLRRQKYQETQYF,TGCGCCAGCAGTCGACTGAGGCGACAGAAGTACCAAGAGACCCAGTACTTC,TRBV23-1,-,-,TRBJ2-5
CASSLQSTGNTIYF,TGTGCCAGCAGCCTACAATCCACTGGAAACACCATATATTTT,TRBV11-2,-,once,TRBJ1-3
CASSFIPGLPDEQYF,TGTGCCAGCAGCTTTATACCGGGTCTCCCCGACGAGCAGTACTTC,TRBV7-9,-,-,TRBJ2-7
CASSQDLATAGYTF,TGCGCCAGCAGCCAAGATCTGGCAACGGCTGGCTACACCTTC,TRBV4-1,-,-,TRBJ1-2
CASSWGTGLYEQYF,TGCGCCAGCAGCTGGGGGACAGGGCTCTACGAGCAGTACTTC,TRBV5-1,TRBD1,-,TRBJ2-7
CASSLSTGQISYEQYF,TGTGCCAGCAGTTTATCCACAGGGCAAATCTCCTACGAGCAGTACTTC,TRBV27,-,-,TRBJ2-7
CASSLGGTGELFF,TGTGCCAGCAGCTTAGGAGGCACCGGGGAGCTGTTTTTT,TRBV7-7,-,-,TRBJ2-2
CASSSGYGSPSGEQFF,TGTGCCAGCAGTTCAGGTTACGGGAGCCCCTCGGGTGAGCAGTTCTTC,TRBV2,-,once,TRBJ2-1
CASSLGVSNTGELFF,TGTGCCAGCAGCTTGGGGGTCAGTAACACCGGGGAGCTGTTTTTT,TRBV5-5,-,-,TRBJ2-2
CASSLTGTVNYGYTF,TGTGCCAGCAGTTTAACCGGGACAGTTAACTATGGCTACACCTTC,TRBV27,TRBD1,-,TRBJ1-2
CASSQAAIQETQYF,TGCGCCAGCAGCCAAGCAGCGATCCAAGAGACCCAGTACTTC,TRBV4-1,-,-,TRBJ2-5
CASSLGQGANQPQHF,TGCGCCAGCAGCTTGGGACAGGGGGCTAATCAGCCCCAGCATTTT,TRBV5-1,TRBD1,-,TRBJ1-5
CASTPRQASWGQPQHF,TGTGCCAGTACCCCCAGGCAGGCCTCTTGGGGTCAGCCCCAGCATTTT,TRBV19,-,-,TRBJ1-5
CASSSGTSGTYEQYF,TGTGCCAGCAGCTCTGGTACTAGCGGGACCTACGAGCAGTACTTC,TRBV5-4,TRBD2,-,TRBJ2-7
CASSEHPGHLEVDNEQFF,TGCGCCAGCAGTGAGCACCCGGGCCACTTAGAGGTGGACAATGAGCAGTTCTTC,TRBV10-1,-,-,TRBJ2-1
CASSILAGGETQYF,TGTGCCAGTAGTATTCTGGCAGGGGGGGAGACCCAGTACTTC,TRBV19,-,-,TRBJ2-5
CASSLSTQAYNEQFF,TGTGCCAGCAGTTTATCAACCCAGGCTTACAATGAGCAGTTCTTC,TRBV27,-,-,TRBJ2-1
CASSYGGGHTEAFF,TGTGCCAGCAGTTACGGTGGGGGACACACTGAAGCTTTCTTT,TRBV6-6,-,-,TRBJ1-1
CASSRDRLNTEAFF,TGTGCCAGCAGCAGGGACAGATTGAACACTGAAGCTTTCTTT,TRBV5-6,TRBD1,-,TRBJ1-1
CASSQDHEKGKAVGAGNTIYF,TGCGCCAGCAGCCAAGATCACGAGAAGGGTAAAGCGGTAGGTGCTGGAAACACCATATATTTT,TRBV4-1,-,-,TRBJ1-3
CASSPGTGGSMNTEAFF,TGTGCCAGTAGTCCCGGGACAGGGGGCTCCATGAACACTGAAGCTTTCTTT,TRBV19,TRBD1,once,TRBJ1-1
CASSEFRESYEQYF,TGTGCCAGCAGTGAATTCAGGGAAAGCTACGAGCAGTACTTC,TRBV6-1,-,-,TRBJ2-7
CASRGDGGSEAFF,TGTGCCAGCAGGGGGGACGGGGGGTCTGAAGCTTTCTTT,TRBV6-5,-,-,TRBJ1-1
CASSTQGARYGYTF,TGTGCCAGCAGTACGCAGGGGGCGAGGTATGGCTACACCTTC,TRBV6-6,TRBD1,-,TRBJ1-2
CSVVSYTEAFF,TGCAGCGTCGTTAGCTACACTGAAGCTTTCTTT,TRBV29-1,-,few,TRBJ1-1
CASSLWQGNQPQHF,TGTGCCAGCAGCTTGTGGCAGGGGAATCAGCCCCAGCATTTT,TRBV5-5,-,-,TRBJ1-5